Given below is one T cell receptor (beta chain) in context. The RNA input was roughly 0.45 to 1 ug, and it was reverse transcribed with random hexamers. A single record per CDR3 protein comes from TCRdb applying MiXCR to the immunoSEQ multiplex PCR reads. The repertoire has approximately 53,000 distinct CDR3 sequences, 93% of them found once; the top ten carry less than 0.55%. The entry originates in a study of CD8 T cells in Susac syndrome. The germline V gene has CDR1 MNHEY and CDR2 SMNVEV (reference sequence). V dropped 9 bases and J dropped 8 bases, with 11 bases sitting between them. There are 11 residues in the CDR3. TCR beta from blood CD8+ and CD4+ T cells was sequenced.

This chain connects TRBV27 to TRBJ2-1; tentative D call: TRBD2 (5 bases). This receptor was obtained from a human donor with multiple sclerosis. The material sequenced was CD8+ T cells from PBMCs. CDR3 nucleotide sequence: TGTGCCAGTTGTCGGGAACATGAGCAGTTCTTC. It specifies CASCREHEQFF.